The 11 T cell receptor beta chains presented below share a single source sample, sequenced in a study of a mutant IDH1 vaccine in newly diagnosed glioma. Data came from immunoSEQ multiplex PCR; TCRdb stores just in-frame clones and leaves some out. The sample yields roughly 74,000 clones, around 83% seen once. Time point reported: week 23, last vaccination. Topical imiquimod was applied with each vaccine dose, which held 300 ug of mutant IDH1 20-mer peptide. For these TCRs, the target antigens are not known. This specimen was PBMCs, taken from a glioma patient whose treatment included an IDH1 peptide vaccine. These receptors all come from a woman aged 45-65 years with glioma.

This chain joins TRBV19 and TRBJ2-6; perhaps TRBD2 as D (6 bases). The length of the CDR3 is 16 residues. Germline V CDR1 and CDR2: LNHDA, SQIVND (reference sequence). The germline V and J ends were trimmed by 1 base and 4 bases, with 11 bases remaining between them. The CDR3 sequence is CASSIGGDSGANVLTF. The CDR3 coding sequence is TGTGCCAGTAGTATAGGGGGGGATTCCGGGGCCAACGTCCTGACTTTC.

The chain carries TRBV15 and TRBJ2-4; TRBD1 is a possible D gene (6 bases). Trimming left V 5 bases short and J 0 bases short, with 14 bases between. This CDR3 comprises 16 residues. Germline lookup yields CDR1 LNHNV and CDR2 YYDKDF (reference sequence). The CDR3 protein is CATSVYRVEAKNIQYF. In nucleotides, the CDR3 is TGTGCCACCAGCGTATACAGGGTTGAAGCCAAAAACATTCAGTACTTC. Full variable domain (missing parts from reference TRBV15 and TRBJ2-4): DAMVIQNPRYQVTQFGKPVTLSCSQTLNHNVMYWYQQKSSQAPKLLFHYYDKDFNNEADTPDNFQSRRPNTSFCFLDIRSPGLGDTAMYLCATSVYRVEAKNIQYFGAGTRLSVL.

This chain connects TRBV19 to TRBJ2-2; tentatively, D is TRBD1 (6 bases). The V end was cut by 11 bases, the J end by 1 base, with 8 bases between. This CDR3 spans 12 amino acids. Germline CDR1 and CDR2: LNHDA and SQIVND (reference sequence). The CDR3 sequence: CAGGGNTGELFF. CDR3 DNA: TGTGCCGGGGGCGGGAACACCGGGGAGCTGTTTTTT.

The V and J genes are TRBV28 and TRBJ2-7; 8 bases fit TRBD2. This CDR3 is 12 amino acids long. Germline loops: CDR1 MDHEN, CDR2 SYDVKM. The V gene end was trimmed by 8 bases and the J gene end by 4 bases; junction bases not matched to a gene: 4. CDR3 amino acids: CASVSGIYEQYF. The CDR3 coding sequence is TGTGCCAGCGTTAGCGGGATTTACGAGCAGTACTTC.

The rearrangement joins TRBV11-2 to TRBJ1-2, with 7 bases lining up with TRBD1. CDR3 length equals 14 residues. After removal of 0 bases from V and 5 bases from J, the junction contained 3 bases not matched to a gene. Germline CDR1 SGHAT, CDR2 FQNNGV. CDR3 residues: CASSLDRGEYGYTF. In DNA form, the CDR3 reads TGTGCCAGCAGCTTAGACAGGGGGGAGTATGGCTACACCTTC.

J is TRBJ2-5 and V is TRBV9, with TRBD2 identical over 9 bases. The junction had 7 bases not matched to a gene; V was cut back by 4 bases and J by 0 bases. This CDR3 comprises 16 residues. Germline-derived CDR1 and CDR2 are SGDLS and YYNGEE. The CDR3 DNA reads as TGTGCCAGCAGCCACAGGACTAGCGAGTACCAAGAGACCCAGTACTTC. Translating it yields CASSHRTSEYQETQYF.

This chain links TRBV2 with TRBJ1-2; D gene unclear. The germline V gene encodes CDR1 SNHLY and CDR2 FYNNEI. The CDR3 sequence is 15 residues long. V was pared by 7 bases and J by 6 bases, with 21 bases between. The CDR3 nucleotides read TGTGCCAGCACCCGGCCTTTATCTTTCGGGGATGGCTACACCTTC. This translates into CASTRPLSFGDGYTF.

The chain links TRBV30 to TRBJ2-7, with TRBD1 matching over 10 bases. Unmatched junction bases numbered 1, after V lost 5 bases and J lost 3 bases. Germline V gives CDR1 GTSNPN, CDR2 SVGIG (reference sequence). The CDR3 has 12 amino acids. CDR3 in DNA: TGTGCCTGGGGACAGGGGGTCTACGAGCAGTACTTC. Protein: CAWGQGVYEQYF.

Worth noting for this clone: The DNA is omitted, as the CDR3 cannot be located on it reliably, and the CDR3 follows TCRdb's listing. CDR3 amino acids: CASRFALGTGTNEQFF. The rearrangement joins TRBV12-2 to TRBJ2-1; the table's D call of TRBD1 was not tested on the DNA. TRBV12-2 is annotated as a pseudogene. The CDR3 extends over 16 residues, inclusive of both ends.

The chain uses TRBV5-4 and TRBJ1-4, with D possibly being TRBD1 (5 bases). The germline CDR1 and CDR2 sequences are SGHNT and YYREEE (reference sequence). This CDR3 spans 15 amino acids. V shed 0 bases and J shed 8 bases, with 14 bases lying between them. The CDR3 DNA follows: TGTGCCAGCAGCTTGGTGGCGGACATACAGGAAAAACTGTTTTTT. Translation gives CASSLVADIQEKLFF.

The chain combines TRBV4-1 with TRBJ1-5, with D perhaps matching TRBD1 (5 bases). Trimming took off 4 bases at V and 2 bases at J, with 15 bases between the two ends. There are 16 residues in the CDR3. Germline assignment: CDR1 MGHRA and CDR2 YSYEKL. The CDR3 DNA reads as TGCGCCAGCAGCCCTTCGAAAGCCAGGGGCAATCAGCCCCAGCATTTT. It specifies CASSPSKARGNQPQHF.